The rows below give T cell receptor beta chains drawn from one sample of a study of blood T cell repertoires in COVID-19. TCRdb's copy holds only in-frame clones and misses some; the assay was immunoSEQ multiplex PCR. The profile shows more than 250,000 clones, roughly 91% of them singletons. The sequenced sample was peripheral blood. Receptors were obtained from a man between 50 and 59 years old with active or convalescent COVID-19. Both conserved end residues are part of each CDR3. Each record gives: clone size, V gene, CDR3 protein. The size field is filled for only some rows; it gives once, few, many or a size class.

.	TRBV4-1	CASSQGEGASGNTIYF
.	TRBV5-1	CASSLSWGQAPMNTEAFF
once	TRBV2	CASSGQGVTEAFF
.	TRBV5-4	CASSTTGKEEKLFF
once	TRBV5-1	CASSDTGLDEETQYF
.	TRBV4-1	CASSPDGRGTRWGRAGELFF
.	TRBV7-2	CASSLADRGRYEQYF
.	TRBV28	CASSLEGTDDTQYF
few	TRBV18	CASSSRQGSPNSGELFF
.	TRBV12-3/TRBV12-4	CASSLTVDYGYTF
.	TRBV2	CASITGTGLYEQYF
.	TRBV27	CASRKTGSGANVLTF
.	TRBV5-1	CASRGRVAGGTSEQFF
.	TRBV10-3	CAITDDRDGGTIYF
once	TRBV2	CASSERTGHNQPQHF
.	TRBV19	CASSSAGIGQPQHF
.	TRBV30	CAWSRQGDQPQHF
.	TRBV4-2	CASSQDPGTFLEAFF
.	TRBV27	CASSYRLAENQETQYF
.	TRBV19	CASHREPYGYTF
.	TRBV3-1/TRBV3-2	CASSQDHFGGLAGLTYNEQFF
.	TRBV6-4	CANLRQGGNTEAFF
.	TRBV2	CASSERPRAGELFF
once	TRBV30	CAWNGHYQETQYF
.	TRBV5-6	CASSFPLAGGYEQYF
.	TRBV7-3	CASSPLAGAVDTQYF
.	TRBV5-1	CASSSQGARTEAFF
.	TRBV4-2	CASSQGGTGFGNTIYF
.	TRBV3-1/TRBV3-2	CASSQFSGTGNTIYF
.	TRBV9	CASSVGRAGGPGANVLTF
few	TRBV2	CASSGDRGIVEAFF